These 20 T cell receptor beta chains originate from one sample sequenced in a study of cytomegalovirus exposure and HLA in healthy donors. Primers included in the PCR were 60 Vbeta and 13 Jbeta primers. Assay: immunoSEQ multiplex PCR; the TCRdb copy retains only in-frame clones and omits some. Altogether roughly 140,000 clones are present, around 86% being singletons, with the ten largest covering 1.2%. The sample was PBMCs. All receptors come from a female donor in good health and CMV-seronegative.

V gene TRBV2 combines with J gene TRBJ2-7; D uncertain. Germline loops: CDR1 SNHLY, CDR2 FYNNEI. Trimming left V 8 bases short and J 1 base short, with 6 bases between. The CDR3 length is 11 residues. CDR3 region: CASCKSYEQYF. The CDR3 bases are TGTGCCAGCTGTAAATCCTACGAGCAGTACTTC.

This chain uses TRBV13 with TRBJ1-2, with D uncertain. This CDR3 is built from 13 residues. CDR1 PRHDT and CDR2 FYEKMQ come from the germline V gene (reference sequence). V lost 0 bases and J 3 bases, leaving 5 bases between the germline ends. CDR3 region: CASSLGGDYGYTF. The CDR3 nucleotides read TGTGCCAGCAGCTTAGGAGGAGACTATGGCTACACCTTC. The complete variable domain, with remaining parts taken from reference TRBV13 and TRBJ1-2, reads AAGVIQSPRHLIKEKRETATLKCYPIPRHDTVYWYQQGPGQDPQFLISFYEKMQSDKGSIPDRFSAQQFSDYHSELNMSSLELGDSALYFCASSLGGDYGYTFGSGTRLTVV.

The V call is TRBV6-1, the J call TRBJ1-1; no clear D. Germline V lookup: CDR1 MNHNS, CDR2 SASEGT. V was clipped by 4 bases and J by 3 bases, with 15 bases between them. The CDR3 totals 15 residues. The CDR3 sequence: CASSVDNDLHTEAFF. In DNA form, the CDR3 reads TGTGCCAGCAGTGTAGACAACGACCTTCACACTGAAGCTTTCTTT.

V usage is TRBV5-1 and J usage is TRBJ2-7; TRBD1 matches 10 bases. CDR1 is SGHRS, CDR2 YFSETQ, per germline. With V trimmed by 4 bases and J by 5 bases, 9 bases remained unmatched. The CDR3 sequence is 15 residues long. The CDR3 DNA is TGCGCCAGCAGCACATCCGGGACAGGGGTAGACGAGCAGTACTTC. Translating it yields CASSTSGTGVDEQYF.

The rearrangement joins TRBV7-2 to TRBJ1-2; D is possibly TRBD1 (5 bases). Germline V gene sequence: CDR1 SGHTA, CDR2 FQGNSA. The CDR3 loop spans 12 amino acids. The germline V and J ends were trimmed by 6 bases and 4 bases, with 9 bases remaining between them. CDR3 amino acids: CASSQTAYGYTF. The CDR3 nucleotides are TGTGCCAGCAGTCAGACAGCCTATGGCTACACCTTC.

In the case of this clone: The junction and the germline gene differ at one end; a read error may be behind it. V gene TRBV29-1 combines with J gene TRBJ1-2; the match to TRBD1 covers 7 bases. Per the germline V gene, CDR1 is SQVTM and CDR2 is ANQGSEA. This CDR3 is built from 15 residues. The CDR3 sequence: CNVELSNRGPRGYTF. CDR3 bases: TGCAACGTTGAACTCAGTAACAGGGGCCCGCGTGGCTACACCTTC. The full variable domain, completed using reference TRBV29-1 and TRBJ1-2, is SAVISQKPSRDICQRGTSLTIQCQVDSQVTMMFWYRQQPGQSLTLIATANQGSEATYESGFVIDKFPISRPNLTFSTLTVSNMSPEDSSIYLCNVELSNRGPRGYTFGSGTRLTVV.

This rearrangement joins TRBV6-5 to TRBJ2-5; 8 bases agree with TRBD1. CDR3 length: 15 residues. Germline V gene data show CDR1 as MNHEY and CDR2 as SVGAGI. With V trimmed by 5 bases and J by 2 bases, 7 bases remained unmatched. The CDR3 coding sequence is TGTGCCAGCAGTGGACAGGGAAGGAGGCAAGAGACCCAGTACTTC. It translates to CASSGQGRRQETQYF.

The V and J genes are TRBV7-9 and TRBJ2-3; D possibly corresponds to TRBD2 (6 bases). From germline, CDR1 is SEHNR and CDR2 FQNEAQ (reference sequence). The CDR3 spans 16 residues. With 2 bases removed from V and 4 bases from J, the gap between germline ends came to 16 bases. The CDR3 reads CASSLWGVFSPDTQYF. DNA for the CDR3: TGTGCCAGCAGCTTATGGGGGGTTTTCTCCCCAGATACGCAGTATTTT.

The chain's CDR3 is CASRGGDREYQPQHF. CDR3 nucleotides: TGTGCCAGCAGGGGGGGGGACCGGGAGTATCAGCCCCAGCATTTT. The chain uses TRBV28 and TRBJ1-5; D might be TRBD1 (5 bases). The CDR3 runs to 15 residues. Germline-derived CDR1 and CDR2 are MDHEN and SYDVKM. Trimming pared 6 bases from V and 5 bases from J, leaving 17 bases between.

This chain connects TRBV19 to TRBJ2-5, with D uncertain. Looked up from germline, CDR1 is LNHDA and CDR2 is SQIVND (reference sequence). The CDR3 has 13 amino acids. With 3 bases removed from V and 5 bases from J, the gap between germline ends came to 10 bases. The CDR3 region is CASSMTVSETQYF. DNA of the CDR3: TGTGCCAGTAGTATGACTGTCTCCGAGACCCAGTACTTC.

The CDR3 spells CARSSDRGTQAYHPHSGANVLTF. CDR3 coding DNA: TGTGCCAGAAGCTCGGACAGGGGCACACAGGCATACCATCCCCACTCTGGGGCCAACGTCCTGACTTTC. The rearrangement joins TRBV5-3 to TRBJ2-6, with 9 positions matching TRBD1. TRBV5-3 is noted as an ORF with a role that remains uncertain. This CDR3 contains 23 residues. Trimming at V came to 3 bases and at J to 0 bases, leaving 22 bases not matched to a gene.

The chain joins TRBV10-2 to TRBJ2-3; 8 bases map to TRBD1. This CDR3 has 15 residues. V trimming: 2 bases; J trimming: 4 bases; junction bases outside the gene matches: 5. From germline, CDR1 is WSHSY and CDR2 SAAADI. The CDR3 DNA sequence: TGCGCCAGCAGTGAGGGGACAGGCCTCGCAGATACGCAGTATTTT. It codes for CASSEGTGLADTQYF.

The chain recombines TRBV7-9 with TRBJ2-5; 11 nucleotides align to TRBD2. V shed 1 base, J shed 7 bases, and the junction held 2 bases outside the gene matches. Germline V gene lookup returns CDR1 SEHNR and CDR2 FQNEAQ (reference sequence). This CDR3 has 14 residues. As DNA, the CDR3 is TGTGCCAGCAGCTTAGGGGGACTAGCGGCGACCCAGTACTTC. Encoded protein: CASSLGGLAATQYF. The whole variable domain, filled in from reference TRBV7-9 and TRBJ2-5, reads DTGVSQNPRHKITKRGQNVTFRCDPISEHNRLYWYRQTLGQGPEFLTYFQNEAQLEKSRLLSDRFSAERPKGSFSTLEIQRTEQGDSAMYLCASSLGGLAATQYFGPGTRLLVL.

The chain couples TRBV5-1 to TRBJ1-1; TRBD1 is a possible D gene (6 bases). Trimming took off 5 bases at V and 0 bases at J, with 8 bases between the two ends. Germline-derived CDR1 and CDR2 are SGHRS and YFSETQ. CDR3 length equals 13 residues. Here the CDR3 reads CASSGQMNTEAFF. The CDR3 coding sequence is TGCGCCAGCAGTGGACAGATGAACACTGAAGCTTTCTTT.

The V call is TRBV15, the J call TRBJ2-7; 14 bases are shared with TRBD2. This CDR3 has 16 residues. The germline V gene has CDR1 LNHNV and CDR2 YYDKDF (reference sequence). The trim removed 1 base at V and 6 bases at J, leaving 5 bases unmatched. This chain's CDR3 is CATSRGGTSGRGEQYF. For the CDR3, the DNA is TGTGCCACCAGCAGAGGGGGGACTAGCGGGAGAGGCGAGCAGTACTTC.

V gene TRBV5-1 combines with J gene TRBJ2-1, with D tentatively TRBD2 (6 bases). This CDR3 is built from 13 residues. Between the trimmed V and J ends, which lost 8 bases and 5 bases, there was a span of 14 bases. CDR1 and CDR2 (germline): SGHRS, YFSETQ. CDR3 sequence: CARSAGLNNEQFF. The CDR3 nucleotides are TGCGCCAGGAGCGCGGGACTTAACAATGAGCAGTTCTTC.

The CDR3 is CASSSTGLNTEAFF. The DNA for the CDR3 is TGTGCCAGCAGTTCGACAGGATTGAACACTGAAGCTTTCTTT. This chain joins TRBV6-1 and TRBJ1-1; D may be TRBD1 (6 bases). From germline, CDR1 is MNHNS and CDR2 SASEGT. There are 14 residues in the CDR3. Trimming took off 5 bases at V and 0 bases at J, with 10 bases between the two ends.

Only one count was recorded for this clone. The chain couples TRBV10-3 to TRBJ1-1; 9 positions agree with TRBD1. V lost 8 bases to trimming and J lost 0 bases; unmatched junction nucleotides: 7. This CDR3 is 15 amino acids long. Germline CDR1 ENHRY, CDR2 SYGVKD. The chain's CDR3 is CAIGQGQQLNTEAFF. The CDR3 nucleotides read TGTGCCATCGGACAGGGGCAGCAACTGAACACTGAAGCTTTCTTT.

The rearrangement joins TRBV5-1 to TRBJ2-3; weak D call: TRBD1 (5 bases). Germline V CDR1 and CDR2: SGHRS, YFSETQ. This CDR3 is 15 amino acids long. Trimming pared 4 bases from V and 0 bases from J, leaving 12 bases between. The CDR3 DNA reads TGCGCCAGCAGCCGCCTTGGGGCGAGCACAGATACGCAGTATTTT. Its protein is CASSRLGASTDTQYF. The full variable domain, rest sourced from reference TRBV5-1 and TRBJ2-3, is KAGVTQTPRYLIKTRGQQVTLSCSPISGHRSVSWYQQTPGQGLQFLFEYFSETQRNKGNFPGRFSGRQFSNSRSEMNVSTLELGDSALYLCASSRLGASTDTQYFGPGTRLTVL.

This clone was seen just once. The chain links TRBV27 to TRBJ1-5, with D tentatively TRBD1 (5 bases). The CDR3 extends over 14 amino acids. With 2 bases removed from V and 3 bases from J, the gap between germline ends came to 8 bases. The germline gives CDR1 MNHEY, CDR2 SMNVEV (reference sequence). The DNA for the CDR3 is TGTGCCAGCAGTTTACGGGGGTACAATCAGCCCCAGCATTTT. Protein sequence: CASSLRGYNQPQHF.